The rows below give T cell receptor beta chains drawn from one sample of a study of CD8+CD57+ T cells in acquired aplastic anemia. TCRdb re-called the reads with MiXCR, one entry per CDR3 protein. The sample has about 160,000 distinct CDR3 sequences, about 45% seen once; the top ten hold around 3%. The sample comprised sorted CD4+, CD8+, or CD8+CD57+ T cells (not recorded which) from PBMCs. The source is a human donor with aplastic anemia. The CDR3 runs from the conserved cysteine through the conserved F or W. Each record gives: V gene, J gene, CDR3 protein.

TRBV19	TRBJ2-7	CASSIGTGFGEQYF
TRBV2	TRBJ2-7	CASAGTGAYEQYF
TRBV20-1	TRBJ1-2	CSARDLWGYGYTF
TRBV19	TRBJ2-5	CARNVTGRDAKETQYF
TRBV2	TRBJ1-5	CASSDPGQPRHF
TRBV7-9	TRBJ1-1	CASSSGGGGLTFF
TRBV12-3/TRBV12-4	TRBJ1-1	CASTFSTGMRTEAFF
TRBV24-1	TRBJ2-1	CATGTARDEQFF
TRBV10-3	TRBJ1-3	CAISSQGTGNTIYF
TRBV19	TRBJ2-7	CASSLTGSSYEQYF
TRBV7-2	TRBJ2-7	CASSLYGYEQYF
TRBV7-9	TRBJ1-5	CASSSFQPSQPQHF
TRBV28	TRBJ2-1	CASSLRQQYNEQFF
TRBV6-1	TRBJ1-2	CASSPNTRQGPGYGYTF
TRBV6-5	TRBJ2-7	CASSLGGSVDEQYF
TRBV24-1	TRBJ2-5	CATSDPPGAQYF
TRBV5-4	TRBJ2-7	CASSLSREIGEQYF
TRBV19	TRBJ2-5	CASSRPRETQYF
TRBV6-1	TRBJ1-2	CASSLTPVLRVSNYGYTF
TRBV19	TRBJ1-4	CASKGRGRGDEKLFF
TRBV7-3	TRBJ2-1	CASSSGPTTGDNEQFF
TRBV10-3	TRBJ1-1	CAISESIREGTEAFF
TRBV19	TRBJ2-7	CASSIVAGVDEQYF
TRBV7-9	TRBJ2-7	CASSVAGPNYEQYF
TRBV10-1	TRBJ2-5	CATSDPTGGTETQYF
TRBV9	TRBJ2-5	CASSSASREGETQYF
TRBV12-3/TRBV12-4	TRBJ2-4	CASSPGLAGDIQYF
TRBV20-1	TRBJ2-7	CSVRKEGGLSYEQYF
TRBV5-6	TRBJ2-7	CASSFSSYEQYF
TRBV9	TRBJ2-3	CASSAREGLSSPYF
TRBV20-1	TRBJ2-7	CSARFGLADYEQYF
TRBV12-3/TRBV12-4	TRBJ2-1	CASTLQSLNEQFF
TRBV2	TRBJ1-4	CASQKEGATNEKLFF